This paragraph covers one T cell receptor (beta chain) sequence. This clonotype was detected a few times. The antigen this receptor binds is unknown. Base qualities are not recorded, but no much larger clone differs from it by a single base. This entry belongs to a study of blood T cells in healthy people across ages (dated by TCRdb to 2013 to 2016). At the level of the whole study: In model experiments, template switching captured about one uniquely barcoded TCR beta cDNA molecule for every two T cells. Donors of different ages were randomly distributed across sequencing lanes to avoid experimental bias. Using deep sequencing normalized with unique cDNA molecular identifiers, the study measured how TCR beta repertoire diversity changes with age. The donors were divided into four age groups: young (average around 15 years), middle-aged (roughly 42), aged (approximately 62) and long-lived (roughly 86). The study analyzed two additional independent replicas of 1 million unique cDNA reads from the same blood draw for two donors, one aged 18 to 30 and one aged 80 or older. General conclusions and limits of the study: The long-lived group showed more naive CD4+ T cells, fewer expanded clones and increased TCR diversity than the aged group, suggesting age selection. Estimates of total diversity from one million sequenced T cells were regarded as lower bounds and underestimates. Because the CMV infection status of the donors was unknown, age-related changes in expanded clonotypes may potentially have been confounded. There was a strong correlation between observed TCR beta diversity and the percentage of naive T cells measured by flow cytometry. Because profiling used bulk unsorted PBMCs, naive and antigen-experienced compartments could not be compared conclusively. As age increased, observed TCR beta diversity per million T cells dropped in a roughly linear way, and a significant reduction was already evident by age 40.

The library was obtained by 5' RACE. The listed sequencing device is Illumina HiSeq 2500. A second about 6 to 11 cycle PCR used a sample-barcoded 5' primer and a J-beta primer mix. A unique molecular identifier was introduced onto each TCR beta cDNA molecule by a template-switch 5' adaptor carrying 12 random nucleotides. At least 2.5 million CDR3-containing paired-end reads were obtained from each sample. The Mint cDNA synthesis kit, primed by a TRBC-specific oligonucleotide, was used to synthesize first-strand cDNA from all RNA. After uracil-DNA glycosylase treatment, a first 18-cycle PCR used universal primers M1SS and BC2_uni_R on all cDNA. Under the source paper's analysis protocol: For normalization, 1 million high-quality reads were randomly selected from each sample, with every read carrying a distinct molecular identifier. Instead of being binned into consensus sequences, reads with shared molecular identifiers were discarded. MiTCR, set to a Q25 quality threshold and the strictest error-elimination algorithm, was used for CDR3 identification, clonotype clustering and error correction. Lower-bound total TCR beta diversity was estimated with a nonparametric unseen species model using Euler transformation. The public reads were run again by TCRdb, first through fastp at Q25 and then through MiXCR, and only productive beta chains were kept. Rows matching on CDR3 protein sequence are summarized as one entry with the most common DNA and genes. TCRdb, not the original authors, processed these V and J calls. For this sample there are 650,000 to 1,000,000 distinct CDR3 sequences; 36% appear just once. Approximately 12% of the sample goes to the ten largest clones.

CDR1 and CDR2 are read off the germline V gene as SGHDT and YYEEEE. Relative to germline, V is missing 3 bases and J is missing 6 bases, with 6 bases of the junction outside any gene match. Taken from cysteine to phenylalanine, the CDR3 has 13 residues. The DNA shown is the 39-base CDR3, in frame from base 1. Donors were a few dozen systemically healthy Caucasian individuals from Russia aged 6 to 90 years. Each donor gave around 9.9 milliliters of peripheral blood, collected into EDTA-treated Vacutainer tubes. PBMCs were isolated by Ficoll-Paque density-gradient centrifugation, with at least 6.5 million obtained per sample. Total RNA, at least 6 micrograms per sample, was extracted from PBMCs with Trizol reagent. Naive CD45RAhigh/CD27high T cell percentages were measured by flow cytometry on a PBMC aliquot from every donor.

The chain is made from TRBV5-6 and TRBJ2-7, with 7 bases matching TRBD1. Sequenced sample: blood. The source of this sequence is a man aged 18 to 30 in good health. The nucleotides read TGTGCCAGCAGCTCCCAGACAGGGCCCGAGCAGTACTTC. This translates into CASSSQTGPEQYF.